This T cell receptor beta chain derives from a study of beta chain features in type 1 diabetes. Sort purity for all populations was recorded as exceeding 98%. This clone was seen more than once but under ten times. The antigen remains undetermined. Study-wide results and limits: VDJ junctions from patients with type 1 diabetes contained fewer insertions and more deletions. All four CD4+ subsets of Type 1 diabetes patients contained TCRB CDR3s that were moderately but significantly shorter. Shorter templates might be favored by PCR, equally in patients and controls.

The CDR3 runs 13 residues. Germline V lookup: CDR1 GTSNPN, CDR2 SVGIG (reference sequence). After removal of 3 bases from V and 4 bases from J, the junction contained 5 bases not matched to a gene. The investigators reverse transcribed all of the isolated RNA, so they sequenced expressed TCRB transcripts. It was found that naive, central memory and regulatory T cell samples averaged around 3.5 million reads. This table comes from immunoSEQ multiplex PCR, and its TCRdb copy is limited to in-frame clones, with some not included. The sample shows 310,000 or so clones, around 16% of them seen only once. The specimen sequenced was naive CD4+ T cells from blood. The clonotype comes from a man younger than 35 with type 1 diabetes. This sequence joins TRBV30 and TRBJ2-7; 8 bases fit TRBD2. CDR3 DNA sequence: TGTGCCTGGAGGGGACTAGTTGGGTACGAGCAGTACTTC. Translating it yields CAWRGLVGYEQYF.